This paragraph reports one TCR beta chain. This sample is drawn from a study of blood T cell repertoires in COVID-19. Across the whole study: PBMCs, B-cell-depleted T cells, or T cells were the source of the cDNA or gDNA that made up the material.

Participants reported their clinical history, and cohort assignment relied on those reports. The CDR3 is 15 residues long. Germline loops: CDR1 GTSNPN, CDR2 SVGIG (reference sequence). The ends lost 2 bases at V and 7 bases at J; junction bases unmatched: 10. In the original workflow: Amplification with reference gene primers provided the estimates of nucleated cell counts. Generated by immunoSEQ multiplex PCR, the TCRdb table keeps only in-frame clones and is missing some. V and J calls and clone size are given by that table; D and trimming were obtained from the DNA. Here the sample spans more than 200,000 clones, 70% to 90% being singletons.

This chain links TRBV30 with TRBJ2-1; TRBD2 agrees at 8 bases. Sequencing was performed on PBMCs or T cells enriched from blood (not recorded which). The sequence was collected from a woman aged 35 to 49 with acute COVID-19. The CDR3 spells CAWSLRTGGRNEQFF. CDR3 DNA: TGTGCCTGGAGTTTGAGAACGGGGGGGCGTAATGAGCAGTTCTTC.